This TCR beta chain was recovered during a study of response to subunit inactivated influenza vaccine (dated by TCRdb to about 2018). Background on the whole study: Deep quantitative profiling of the T cell receptor repertoire was used in the study to follow responses to a trivalent subunit inactivated influenza vaccine.

The germline V gene gives CDR1 as SGHDT and CDR2 as YYEEEE. Cut back by 1 base and 6 bases, the V and J ends lie 14 bases apart. From the cysteine up to the phenylalanine, the CDR3 has a length of 16 residues. The read is trimmed to its CDR3 DNA, 48 bases read in frame from base 1. Ten or more counts support this clonotype. Its target antigen remains unknown. Base qualities are not recorded, but no much larger clone differs from it by a single base. Paper-wide results and their limitations: It was suggested by the authors that each seasonal influenza vaccination may recruit only a limited number of new T cells.

The library was made by RT-PCR. TCRdb names Illumina HiSeq 2500 as the instrument used. In-frame beta chains were kept once TCRdb had trimmed the public reads at Q25 with fastp and called clones with MiXCR. Rows with a matching CDR3 protein are joined into one entry that keeps the most common DNA and genes. The sample table lists a few hundred thousand distinct CDR3 sequences, 13% to 15% of them with a count of one. The top ten hold roughly 11% of the sample. The receptor was isolated from a man aged 50-60 years who received an inactivated influenza vaccine. Donor details come from another sample of the same person, matched by shared clones. The sample was PBMCs from blood, taken 11 to 12 days after vaccination. The sequence joins TRBV5-6 to TRBJ1-6, with no confident D gene call. This receptor carries the CDR3 CASSLLRQASNSPLHF. The nucleotide sequence reads as follows: TGTGCCAGCAGCTTGTTGCGGCAGGCGAGTAATTCACCCCTCCACTTT.